This T cell receptor (beta chain) derives from a study of Ad26.COV2.S vaccination and SARS-CoV-2 variants. In the study overall: Ad26.COV2.S arm of COV1001 included the donor. Participants got Ad26.COV2.S intramuscularly, once or twice 56 days apart.

In this sample, this clone turned up once. Noted treatment: roughly 18 received Ad26.COV2.S at low or high dose, single or two shots; several received placebo; per-sample allocation not given. Day 63 following the first vaccine or placebo injection was when the samples were taken. The individual, an adult aged 18-55 years, was a donor in Boston. Generated by immunoSEQ multiplex PCR, the TCRdb table keeps only in-frame clones and is missing some. Seen here are 450,000 to 550,000 clones, 80% to 90% observed once, and the top ten hold more than 1.5%. The germline gives CDR1 SGHTA, CDR2 FQGNSA. Trimming left V 4 bases short and J 4 bases short, with 11 bases between. CDR3 size: 14 residues.

The rearrangement uses TRBV7-2 and TRBJ1-5; D possibly corresponds to TRBD1 (6 bases). This sample comprised peripheral blood, obtained in a trial of Ad26.COV2.S vaccine versus placebo. This receptor was taken from a person between 18 and 60 years old who received the Ad26.COV2.S COVID-19 vaccine or a placebo. CDR3 in DNA: TGTGCCAGCAGCTCACAGGGATTTAATCAGCCCCAGCATTTT. It yields the protein CASSSQGFNQPQHF.